The 15 T cell receptor beta chains below come from one sample, sequenced in a study of Graves' ophthalmopathy and Graves' hyperthyroidism. Using RNA transcripts, the TCR beta CDR3 regions were amplified. In the first round, RT-PCR was carried out with HTBI primers, and a multiplex PCR formed the second round. MiXCR was run by TCRdb on the multiplex PCR reads, yielding one entry per CDR3 protein. The sample carries around 590,000 distinct CDR3 sequences, under 45% recorded once. The sequenced sample consisted of peripheral blood or thyroid tissue (not recorded which). These receptor sequences come from an adult man with Graves' hyperthyroidism.

J is TRBJ2-1 and V is TRBV19, with 14 bases lining up with TRBD2. The CDR3 totals 15 residues. With V trimmed by 9 bases and J by 7 bases, 8 bases remained unmatched. Per germline, CDR1 LNHDA and CDR2 SQIVND (reference sequence). The CDR3 region is CASAGTSGRGNEQFF. The CDR3, as DNA: TGTGCCAGCGCCGGGACTAGCGGGAGAGGGAATGAGCAGTTCTTC.

The chain combines TRBV25-1 with TRBJ2-7; a weak D match, TRBD2 (5 bases). The CDR3 sequence is 10 residues long. Germline lookup yields CDR1 MGHDK and CDR2 SYGVNS. Deletions cut 9 bases from V and 4 bases from J, with 7 bases between. The CDR3 sequence is CASRRYEQYF. The CDR3 region has the DNA TGTGCCAGTCGGAGGTACGAGCAGTACTTC.

The rearrangement joins TRBV5-4 to TRBJ1-4; 8 nucleotides line up with TRBD1. V trimming: 4 bases; J trimming: 10 bases; junction bases outside the gene matches: 6. From germline, CDR1 is SGHNT and CDR2 YYREEE (reference sequence). The length of the CDR3 is 13 residues. CDR3 in DNA: TGTGCCAGCAGCGAGGGACAGGTCGTAAAACTGTTTTTT. Encoded protein: CASSEGQVVKLFF.

This clonotype has a handful of counts. This chain connects TRBV5-6 to TRBJ2-5; D possibly corresponds to TRBD1 (7 bases). V shed 7 bases and J shed 1 base, with 23 bases lying between them. The CDR3 is 17 residues long. Germline values: CDR1 SGHDT, CDR2 YYEEEE. The CDR3 here is CASSPPRQGGLQETQYF. The CDR3 DNA reads TGTGCCAGCTCACCACCTCGCCAGGGGGGCCTCCAAGAGACCCAGTACTTC.

This clonotype has a handful of counts. The chain combines TRBV6-1 with TRBJ1-2; 10 bases agree with TRBD1. Trimming cost V 2 bases and J 4 bases; bases outside gene matches: 4. Per the germline V gene, CDR1 is MNHNS and CDR2 is SASEGT. CDR3 length: 15 residues. CDR3 sequence reads: CASSEWTGGFYGYTF. Written as DNA, the CDR3 is TGTGCCAGCAGTGAATGGACAGGGGGGTTCTATGGCTACACCTTC.

As regards this clonotype: A much larger clone lies a single base off, so this may be a read error. V usage is TRBV4-2 and J usage is TRBJ1-5; tentative D call: TRBD1 (5 bases). The CDR3 spans 17 residues. V was trimmed by 6 bases and J by 1 base, leaving 19 bases between them. Per the germline V gene, CDR1 is LGHNA and CDR2 is YNFKEQ. Here the CDR3 reads CASRKSGMGDSNQPQHF. In DNA form, the CDR3 reads TGTGCCAGCAGGAAATCAGGGATGGGTGACAGCAATCAGCCCCAGCATTTT.

The J gene is TRBJ1-1, the V gene TRBV6-1; D gene unclear. Germline CDR1 reads MNHNS; CDR2 reads SASEGT. The CDR3 is 13 residues long. Trimming stripped 8 bases from V and 4 bases from J, with 14 bases between. The CDR3 bases are TGTGCCAGCGGTACTGGGATGAGCACTGAAGCTTTCTTT. Residues: CASGTGMSTEAFF.

With respect to this clonotype: The junction differs from germline at one of its ends, possibly a read error. The chain links TRBV7-9 to TRBJ2-3; 8 nucleotides align to TRBD2. The CDR3 is 15 residues long. The germline CDR1 and CDR2 sequences are SEHNR and FQNEAQ (reference sequence). CDR3 nucleotides: TGTGCCAGCAGCTTAGATCTAGCGGGTACAGATACGCGGTATTTT. It yields the protein CASSLDLAGTDTRYF.

There are many counts of this clonotype. V and J are TRBV14 and TRBJ1-1; 9 bases match TRBD1. V gave up 7 bases and J gave up 4 bases; unmatched junction bases: 4. The CDR3 runs 13 residues. The germline V gene has CDR1 SGHDN and CDR2 FVKESK. The CDR3 DNA reads TGTGCCAGCAAACAGACAGGGGGCACTGAAGCTTTCTTT. Translation gives CASKQTGGTEAFF.

With regard to this clonotype: One base away lies a much larger clone, so this may be a sequencing read error. V gene TRBV24-1 combines with J gene TRBJ1-1, with TRBD1 identical over 8 bases. CDR3 length: 18 residues. The germline V gene has CDR1 KGHDR and CDR2 SFDVKD. With V trimmed by 2 bases and J by 5 bases, 15 bases remained unmatched. CDR3 residues: CATSDSEGQGADNTEAFF. CDR3 in DNA: TGTGCCACCAGTGATTCTGAGGGGCAGGGGGCTGATAATACTGAAGCTTTCTTT.

The CDR3 nucleotides read TGTGCCTGGAGCGCGGGGGACAGGGGTGGCTACACCTTC. Its translation: CAWSAGDRGGYTF. The rearrangement links TRBV6-2 or TRBV6-3 to TRBJ1-2, with 10 bases lining up with TRBD1. The CDR3 has 13 residues. V shed 11 bases and J 7 bases; nucleotides not matched to a gene: 10. CDR1 and CDR2 from the germline V gene are MNHEY and SVGEGT.

Notes on this clonotype: Because the CDR3 is missing its conserved closing phenylalanine or tryptophan, this is likely a read error. This chain joins TRBV10-3 and TRBJ2-5; no definite D call. The CDR3 extends over 12 amino acids. The germline V gene encodes CDR1 ENHRY and CDR2 SYGVKD. CDR3 sequence: CTTGPGWETQYL. The CDR3 DNA reads TGTACTACGGGTCCCGGGTGGGAGACCCAGTACCTC.

This clonotype occurred many times. The V gene is TRBV19, the J gene TRBJ1-5, with 8 bases that match TRBD1. The V gene end was trimmed by 8 bases and the J gene end by 7 bases; junction bases not matched to a gene: 13. The CDR3 is 15 residues long. Germline V gene sequence: CDR1 LNHDA, CDR2 SQIVND (reference sequence). The CDR3 DNA follows: TGTGCCAGTGACGACTCCGGGACAGGAACCCAGCCCCAGCATTTT. Encoded protein: CASDDSGTGTQPQHF. Looking up the rest from reference TRBV19 and TRBJ1-5 gives the full variable domain: DGGITQSPKYLFRKEGQNVTLSCEQNLNHDAMYWYRQDPGQGLRLIYYSQIVNDFQKGDIAEGYSVSREKKESFPLTVTSAQKNPTAFYLCASDDSGTGTQPQHFGDGTRLSIL.

A few counts support this clonotype. This chain joins TRBV2 and TRBJ2-7; possible D gene TRBD2, 7 bases. The CDR3 is made up of 13 amino acids. V lost 4 bases to trimming and J lost 11 bases, with 18 bases between them. The germline gives CDR1 SNHLY, CDR2 FYNNEI. The CDR3 region has the DNA TGTGCCAGCAGTGGGGGGGGGGGCGCGAGGAAGTACTTC. Protein sequence: CASSGGGGARKYF.

The sample holds many counts of this clonotype. The gene calls are TRBV19 and TRBJ2-2, with D perhaps being TRBD1 or TRBD2 (5 bases each). The CDR3 totals 17 residues. V was shortened by 0 bases and J by 1 base, with 12 bases between the two germline ends. CDR1 LNHDA and CDR2 SQIVND come from the germline V gene (reference sequence). CDR3 DNA: TGTGCCAGTAGTATAGAAGGGGAGTGGCGGAACACCGGGGAGCTGTTTTTT. Amino acid sequence: CASSIEGEWRNTGELFF.